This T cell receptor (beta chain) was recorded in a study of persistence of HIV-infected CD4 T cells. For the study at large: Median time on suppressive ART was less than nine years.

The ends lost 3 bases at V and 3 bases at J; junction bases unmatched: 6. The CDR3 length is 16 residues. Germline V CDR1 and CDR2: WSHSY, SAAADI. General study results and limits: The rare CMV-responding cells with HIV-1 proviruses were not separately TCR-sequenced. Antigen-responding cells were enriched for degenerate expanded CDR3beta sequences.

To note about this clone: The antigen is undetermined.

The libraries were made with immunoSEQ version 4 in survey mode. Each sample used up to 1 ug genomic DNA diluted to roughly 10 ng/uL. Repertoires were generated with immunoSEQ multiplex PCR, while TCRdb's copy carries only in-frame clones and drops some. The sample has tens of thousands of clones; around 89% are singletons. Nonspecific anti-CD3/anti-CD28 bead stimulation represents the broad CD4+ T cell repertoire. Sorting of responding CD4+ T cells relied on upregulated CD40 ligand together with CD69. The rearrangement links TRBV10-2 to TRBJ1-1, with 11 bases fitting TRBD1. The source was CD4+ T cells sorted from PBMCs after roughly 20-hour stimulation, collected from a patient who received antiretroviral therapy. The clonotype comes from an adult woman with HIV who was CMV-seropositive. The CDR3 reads CASSDAGQGVHTEAFF. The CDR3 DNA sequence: TGCGCCAGCAGTGACGCGGGACAGGGGGTCCACACTGAAGCTTTCTTT.